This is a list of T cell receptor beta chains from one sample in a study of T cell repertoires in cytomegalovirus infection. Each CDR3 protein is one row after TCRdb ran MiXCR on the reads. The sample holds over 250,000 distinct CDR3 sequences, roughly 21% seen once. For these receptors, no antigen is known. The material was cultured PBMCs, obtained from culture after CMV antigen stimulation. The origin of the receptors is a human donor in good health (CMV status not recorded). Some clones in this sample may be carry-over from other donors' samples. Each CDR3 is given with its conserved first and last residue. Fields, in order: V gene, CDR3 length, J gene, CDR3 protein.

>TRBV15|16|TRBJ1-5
CATSRGDRGSNQPQHF
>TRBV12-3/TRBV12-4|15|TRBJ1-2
CAGSLQGSVRDGYTF
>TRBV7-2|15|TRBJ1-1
CASSLAQGMNTEAFF
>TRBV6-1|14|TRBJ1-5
CASSEAGVNQPQHF
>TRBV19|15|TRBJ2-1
CASTLTSLGYNEQFF
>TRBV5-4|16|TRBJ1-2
CASLDGDRGANGGYTF
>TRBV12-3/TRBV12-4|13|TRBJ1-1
CASSQGPVAEAFF
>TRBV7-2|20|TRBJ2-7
CASSFRGDGLAASSSYEQYF
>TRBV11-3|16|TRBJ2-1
CASSIGTAEIYNEQFF
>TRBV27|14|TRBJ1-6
CASTSQVPVSPLHF
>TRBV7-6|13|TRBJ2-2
CASSLFAGGELFF
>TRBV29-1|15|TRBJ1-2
CSVEGGDRGNYGYTF
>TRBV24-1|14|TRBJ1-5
CATSDRDFGQPQHF
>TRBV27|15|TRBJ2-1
CASSSIPASYNEQFF
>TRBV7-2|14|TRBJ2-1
CASSPTSSYNEQFF
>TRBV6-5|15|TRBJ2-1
CASSYLRGTANEQFF
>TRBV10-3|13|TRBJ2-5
CAIREGVQETQYF
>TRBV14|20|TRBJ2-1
CASSQGALWTSGRTYNEQFF
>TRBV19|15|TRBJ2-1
CASSMGKRETHEQFF
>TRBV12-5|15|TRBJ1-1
CASGLGPGLAAEAFF
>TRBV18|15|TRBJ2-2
CASSPLSLNTGELFF
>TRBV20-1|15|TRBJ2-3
CSARDGAGGTDTQYF
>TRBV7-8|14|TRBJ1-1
CASSLARSNTEAFF
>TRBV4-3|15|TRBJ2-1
CASSQEGLVYNEQFF
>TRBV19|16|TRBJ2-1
CASSYERARSYNEQFF
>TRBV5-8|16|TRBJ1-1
CASSPGQFRRGTEAFF
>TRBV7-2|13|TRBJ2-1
CASSLERHNEQFF
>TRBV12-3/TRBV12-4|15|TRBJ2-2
CASTSGRVGAGELFF
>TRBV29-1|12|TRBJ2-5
CSVEGVGETQYF
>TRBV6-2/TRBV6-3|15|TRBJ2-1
CASSSRRDSNNEQFF
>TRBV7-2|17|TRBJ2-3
CASSSGPSGTRLDTQYF
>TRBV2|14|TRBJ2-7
CASSTGPPSYEQYF
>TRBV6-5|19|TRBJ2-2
CASSRAKEIAGGSTGELFF
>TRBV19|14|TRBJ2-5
CASSILAGVETQYF
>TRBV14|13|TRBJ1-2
CASSRGGGTGYTF
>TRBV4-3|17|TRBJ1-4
CASSQDGGVATNEKLFF
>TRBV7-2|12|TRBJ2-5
CASSRTRETQYF
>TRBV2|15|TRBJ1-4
CASSRKQGSSEKLFF
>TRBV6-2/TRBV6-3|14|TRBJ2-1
CASTGTSPYNEQFF
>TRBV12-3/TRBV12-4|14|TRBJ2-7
CASSLSGPTYEQYF